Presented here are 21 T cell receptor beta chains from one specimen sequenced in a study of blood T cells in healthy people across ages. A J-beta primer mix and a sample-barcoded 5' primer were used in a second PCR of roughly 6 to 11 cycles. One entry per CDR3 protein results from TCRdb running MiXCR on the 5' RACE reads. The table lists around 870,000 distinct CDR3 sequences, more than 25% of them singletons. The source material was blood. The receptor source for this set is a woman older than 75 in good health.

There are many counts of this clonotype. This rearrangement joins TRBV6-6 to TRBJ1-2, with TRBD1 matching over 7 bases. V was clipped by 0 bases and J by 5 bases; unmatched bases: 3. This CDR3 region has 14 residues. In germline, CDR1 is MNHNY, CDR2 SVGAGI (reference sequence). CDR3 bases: TGTGCCAGCAGTTACTCCCCAGGGGGATATGGCTACACCTTC. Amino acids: CASSYSPGGYGYTF.

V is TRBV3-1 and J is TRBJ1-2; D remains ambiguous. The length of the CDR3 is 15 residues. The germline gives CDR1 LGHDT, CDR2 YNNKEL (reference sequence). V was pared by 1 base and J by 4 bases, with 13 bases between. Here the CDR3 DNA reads TGTGCCAGCAGCCAAGGGCAAACCTTCTGCTATGGCTACACCTTC. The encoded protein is CASSQGQTFCYGYTF. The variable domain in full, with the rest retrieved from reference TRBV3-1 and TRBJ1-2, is DTAVSQTPKYLVTQMGNDKSIKCEQNLGHDTMYWYKQDSKKFLKIMFSYNNKELIINETVPNRFSPKSPDKAHLNLHINSLELGDSAVYFCASSQGQTFCYGYTFGSGTRLTVV.

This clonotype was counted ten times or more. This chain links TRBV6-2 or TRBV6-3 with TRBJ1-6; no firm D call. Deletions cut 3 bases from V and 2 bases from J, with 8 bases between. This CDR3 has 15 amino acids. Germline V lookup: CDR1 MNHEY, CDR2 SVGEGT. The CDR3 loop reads CASSYTEAYNSPLHF. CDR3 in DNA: TGTGCCAGCAGTTATACGGAAGCCTATAATTCACCCCTCCACTTT.

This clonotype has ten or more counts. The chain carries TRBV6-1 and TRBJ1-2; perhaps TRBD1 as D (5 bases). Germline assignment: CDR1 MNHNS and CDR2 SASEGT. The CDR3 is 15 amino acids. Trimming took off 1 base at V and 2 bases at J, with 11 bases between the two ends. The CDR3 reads CASSEGGAGNYGYTF. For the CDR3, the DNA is TGTGCCAGCAGTGAAGGAGGGGCAGGGAACTATGGCTACACCTTC.

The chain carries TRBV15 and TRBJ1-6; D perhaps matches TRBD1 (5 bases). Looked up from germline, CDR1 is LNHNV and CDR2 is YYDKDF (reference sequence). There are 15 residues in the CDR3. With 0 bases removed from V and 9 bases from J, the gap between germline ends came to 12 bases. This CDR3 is CATSRDRDRFSPLHF. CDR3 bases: TGTGCCACCAGCAGAGATCGGGACCGCTTTTCACCCCTCCACTTT.

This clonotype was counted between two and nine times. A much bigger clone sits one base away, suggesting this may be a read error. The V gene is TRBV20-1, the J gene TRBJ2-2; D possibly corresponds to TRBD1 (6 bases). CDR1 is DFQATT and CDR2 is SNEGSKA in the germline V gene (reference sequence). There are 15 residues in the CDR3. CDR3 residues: CSARSFRQAIGERFF. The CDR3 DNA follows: TGCAGTGCTAGGTCCTTTCGACAGGCAATTGGGGAGCGGTTTTTT.

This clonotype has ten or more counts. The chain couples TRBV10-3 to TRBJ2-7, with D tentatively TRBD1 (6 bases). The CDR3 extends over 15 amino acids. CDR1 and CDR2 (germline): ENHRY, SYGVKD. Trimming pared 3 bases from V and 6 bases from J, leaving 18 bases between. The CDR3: CAISDGPRGLGEQYF. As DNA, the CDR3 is TGTGCCATCAGTGATGGGCCGAGGGGGTTAGGCGAGCAGTACTTC.

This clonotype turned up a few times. The CDR3 sequence: CASSLKIKTDGTGELFF. The CDR3 DNA is TGTGCCAGCAGTTTAAAGATTAAGACAGACGGCACCGGGGAGCTGTTTTTT. This chain connects TRBV12-3 or TRBV12-4 to TRBJ2-2; weak D call: TRBD1 (5 bases). The germline V and J ends were trimmed by 2 bases and 4 bases, with 17 bases remaining between them. CDR3 size: 17 residues.

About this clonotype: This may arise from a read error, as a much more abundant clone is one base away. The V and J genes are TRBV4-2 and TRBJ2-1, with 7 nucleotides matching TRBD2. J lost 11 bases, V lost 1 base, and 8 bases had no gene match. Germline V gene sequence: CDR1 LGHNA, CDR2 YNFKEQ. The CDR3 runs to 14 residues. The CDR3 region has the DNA TGTGCCAGCAGCCAAGGTGGGGGGAGGGTTAAGCAGTTCTTC. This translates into CASSQGGGRVKQFF.

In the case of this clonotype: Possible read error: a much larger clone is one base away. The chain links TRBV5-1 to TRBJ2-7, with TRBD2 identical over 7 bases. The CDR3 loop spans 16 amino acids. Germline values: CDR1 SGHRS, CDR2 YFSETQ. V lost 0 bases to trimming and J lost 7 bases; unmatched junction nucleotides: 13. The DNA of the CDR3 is TGCGCCAGCAGCTTGGCCGGGACTACTGCGTGGAATGAGCAGTACTTC. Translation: CASSLAGTTAWNEQYF.

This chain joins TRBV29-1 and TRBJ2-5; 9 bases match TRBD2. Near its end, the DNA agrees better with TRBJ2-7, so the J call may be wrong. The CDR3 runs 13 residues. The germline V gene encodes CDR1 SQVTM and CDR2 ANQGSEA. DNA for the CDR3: TGCAGCGTTGGCGGGAGGGCCAACTACGAGCAGTACTTC. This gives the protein CSVGGRANYEQYF.

CDR3 sequence reads: CASGLGASGGPDTQYF. The CDR3 region has the DNA TGTGCTAGTGGTTTGGGGGCTAGCGGGGGGCCAGATACGCAGTATTTT. The chain combines TRBV12-5 with TRBJ2-3, with 11 bases aligning to TRBD2. After removal of 1 base from V and 4 bases from J, the junction contained 4 bases not matched to a gene. CDR1 is LGHNT, CDR2 FRNRAP, per germline. The CDR3 is 16 residues long. The variable domain in full, completed from reference TRBV12-5 and TRBJ2-3, reads DARVTQTPRHKVTEMGQEVTMRCQPILGHNTVFWYRQTMMQGLELLAYFRNRAPLDDSGMPKDRFSAEMPDATLATLKIQPSEPRDSAVYFCASGLGASGGPDTQYFGPGTRLTVL.

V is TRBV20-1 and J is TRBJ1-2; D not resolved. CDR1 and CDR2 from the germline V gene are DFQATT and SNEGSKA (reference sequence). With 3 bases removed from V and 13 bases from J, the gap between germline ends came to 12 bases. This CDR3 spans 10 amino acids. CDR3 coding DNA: TGCAGTGCTAGCGTGTTGGGGTGCACCTTC. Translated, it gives CSASVLGCTF.

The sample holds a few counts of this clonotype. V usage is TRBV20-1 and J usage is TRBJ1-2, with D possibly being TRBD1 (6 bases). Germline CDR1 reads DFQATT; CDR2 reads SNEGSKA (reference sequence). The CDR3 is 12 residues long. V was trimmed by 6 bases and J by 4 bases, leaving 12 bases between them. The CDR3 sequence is CSAPRGGYGYTF. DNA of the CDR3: TGCAGTGCCCCCAGGGGTGGCTATGGCTACACCTTC.

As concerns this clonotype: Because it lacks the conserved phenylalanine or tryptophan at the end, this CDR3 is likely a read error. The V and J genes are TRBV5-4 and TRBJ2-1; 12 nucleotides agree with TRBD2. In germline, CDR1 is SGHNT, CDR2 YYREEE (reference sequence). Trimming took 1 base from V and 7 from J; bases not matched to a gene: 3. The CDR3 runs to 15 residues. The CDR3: CASSLTLAGGNEQFS. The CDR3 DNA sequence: TGTGCCAGCAGCTTGACACTAGCGGGGGGTAATGAGCAGTTCTCC.

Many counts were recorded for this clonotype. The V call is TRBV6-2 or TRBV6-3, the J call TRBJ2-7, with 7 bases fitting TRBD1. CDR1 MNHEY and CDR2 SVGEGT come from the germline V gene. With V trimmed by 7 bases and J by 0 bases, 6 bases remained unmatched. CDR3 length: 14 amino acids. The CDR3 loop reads CASNPGGGSYEQYF. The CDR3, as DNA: TGTGCCAGCAACCCAGGGGGTGGCTCCTACGAGCAGTACTTC.

In nucleotides, the CDR3 is TGTGCCAGCAGCTTAGGACAGGGGGATACTGAAGCTTTCTTT. It specifies CASSLGQGDTEAFF. V is TRBV7-9 and J is TRBJ1-1; 9 bases align to TRBD1. CDR1 and CDR2 (germline): SEHNR, FQNEAQ (reference sequence). V lost 1 base and J lost 5; bases outside the gene matches: 2. CDR3 length: 14 residues.

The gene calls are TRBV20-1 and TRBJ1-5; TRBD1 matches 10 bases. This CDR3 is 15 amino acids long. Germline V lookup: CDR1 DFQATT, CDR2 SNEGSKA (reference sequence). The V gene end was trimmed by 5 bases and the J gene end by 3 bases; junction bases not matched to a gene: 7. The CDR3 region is CSAARTGGFNQPQHF. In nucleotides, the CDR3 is TGCAGTGCTGCCCGGACAGGGGGTTTCAATCAGCCCCAGCATTTT.

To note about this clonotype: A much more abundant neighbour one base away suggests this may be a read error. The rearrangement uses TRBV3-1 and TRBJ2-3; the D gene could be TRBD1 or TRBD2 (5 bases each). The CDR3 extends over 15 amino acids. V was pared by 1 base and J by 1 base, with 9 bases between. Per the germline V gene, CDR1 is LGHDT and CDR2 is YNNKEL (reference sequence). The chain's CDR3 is CASSQVGRGTDTQYF. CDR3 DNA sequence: TGTGCCAGCAGCCAAGTGGGACGCGGCACAGATACGCAGTATTTT.

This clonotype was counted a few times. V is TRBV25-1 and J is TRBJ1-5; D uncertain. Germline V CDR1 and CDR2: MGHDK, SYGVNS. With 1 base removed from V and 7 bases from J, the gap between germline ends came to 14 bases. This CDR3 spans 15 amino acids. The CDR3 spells CASSEFVAGWQPQHF. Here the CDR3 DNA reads TGTGCCAGCAGTGAATTCGTGGCCGGTTGGCAGCCCCAGCATTTT.

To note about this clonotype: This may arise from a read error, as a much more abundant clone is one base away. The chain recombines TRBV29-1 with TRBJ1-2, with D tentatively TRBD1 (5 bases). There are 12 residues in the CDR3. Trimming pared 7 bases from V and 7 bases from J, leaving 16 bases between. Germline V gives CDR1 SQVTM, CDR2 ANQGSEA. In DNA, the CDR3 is TGCAGCGGTGACGGGCAGGGTCCTGGCTACACCTTC. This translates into CSGDGQGPGYTF.